This record concerns one T cell receptor beta chain sequence. These data come from a study of blood T cell repertoires in COVID-19. For the study at large: Sources were T cells, B-cell-depleted T cells, or PBMCs; the material itself was cDNA or gDNA.

The table came from immunoSEQ multiplex PCR; TCRdb's copy has only in-frame clones and leaves some out. The sample holds under 200,000 clones; roughly 86% are singletons and the top ten take roughly 3.9%. This TCR was recovered from a woman in her sixties who had recovered from COVID-19. Sequenced material: peripheral blood.

CDR3 DNA: TGTGCCAGCAGCTGGGGACAGGTCGCCGGAAACACCATATATTTT. It codes for CASSWGQVAGNTIYF. This rearrangement joins TRBV5-5 to TRBJ1-3; 8 bases are shared with TRBD1. CDR3 length: 15 amino acids. Germline CDR1 and CDR2: SGHKS and YYEKEE (reference sequence). V shed 3 bases, J shed 4 bases, and the junction held 6 bases outside the gene matches.